This T cell receptor beta chain was found in a study of T cells in Graves' hyperthyroidism and ophthalmopathy. Study results and limitations: In validation, the model predicted ophthalmopathy. These predictions came a median about 6.2 months before onset.

This clonotype was picked up many times. The target antigen is unknown. Regions amplified from RNA transcripts were the TCR beta CDR3 regions. An initial round of RT-PCR targeting the TCR CDR3 relied on the HTBI primer set. TCRdb processed the multiplex PCR reads anew with MiXCR; each CDR3 protein has one entry. The data show roughly 800,000 distinct CDR3 sequences, with 35% to 45% seen just once and 8.9% held by the top ten. The hyperthyroidism was newly diagnosed and had lasted under 2 months; the patients were aged 18 to 65. Exclusion criteria comprised uncontrolled infection, other autoimmune disease, pregnancy or lactation. Isolation of PBMCs was performed on 8 to 10 ml fresh peripheral blood. In germline, CDR1 is SGHTA, CDR2 FQGNSA. The V end was cut by 3 bases, the J end by 6 bases, with 18 bases between. CDR3 length: 15 residues.

The chain has TRBV7-2 and TRBJ2-7; tentatively, D is TRBD2 (6 bases). Source material: blood. This receptor was taken from a man between 18 and 29 years old with Graves' hyperthyroidism. Written as DNA, the CDR3 is TGTGCCAGCAGCTTTTCCGGGACTGTAGGCTCCGAGCAGTACTTC. Its protein product is CASSFSGTVGSEQYF.